Following are 5 T cell receptor beta chains from one sample sequenced in a study of technical replicates of blood from a few donors. Produced via immunoSEQ multiplex PCR; TCRdb's table is partial and in-frame only. Among 15,000 to 20,000 clones, 75% to 90% were seen once, and the ten largest hold roughly an eighth. Sequencing was done on a sample of PBMCs. The receptor set was obtained from a human donor in good health.

J is TRBJ1-5 and V is TRBV2; perhaps TRBD1 as D (5 bases). The V and J ends lost 1 base and 4 bases respectively, with 17 bases between them. The CDR3 covers 17 residues. The germline gives CDR1 SNHLY, CDR2 FYNNEI. CDR3 residues: CASSEEGRVGGNQPQHF. CDR3 DNA: TGTGCCAGCAGTGAAGAGGGGAGGGTAGGTGGAAATCAGCCCCAGCATTTT.

The chain uses TRBV4-1 and TRBJ2-7, with 13 bases identical to TRBD2. Per germline, CDR1 MGHRA and CDR2 YSYEKL. With 1 base clipped from V and 5 bases from J, the junction kept 14 bases outside the gene matches. The CDR3 runs to 19 residues. In DNA form, the CDR3 reads TGCGCCAGCAGCCAAGGTGGACAGGGGACTAGCGGGATGTATAACGAGCAGTACTTC. As protein: CASSQGGQGTSGMYNEQYF.

This clone was recorded a few times. The chain employs TRBV6-4 and TRBJ1-5, with D unclear. The CDR3 is 15 residues long. CDR1 is MRHNA and CDR2 is SNTAGT in the germline V gene. With 8 bases removed from V and 1 base from J, the gap between germline ends came to 15 bases. The CDR3 loop reads CASSMRAGSNQPQHF. The CDR3 DNA reads TGTGCCAGCTCTATGCGAGCGGGCAGCAATCAGCCCCAGCATTTT.

The chain joins TRBV30 to TRBJ2-5, with TRBD1 matching 8 bases. V lost 7 bases and J lost 1; bases outside the gene matches: 5. Germline CDR1 and CDR2: GTSNPN and SVGIG (reference sequence). CDR3 length: 13 residues. Here the CDR3 DNA reads TGTGCCTACGGACAGGGACTCCAAGAGACCCAGTACTTC. Its translation: CAYGQGLQETQYF.

This rearrangement joins TRBV10-1 to TRBJ2-6; tentative D call: TRBD1 (5 bases). V was pared by 4 bases and J by 0 bases, with 7 bases between. This CDR3 has 15 residues. Germline lookup yields CDR1 WNHNN and CDR2 SYGVQD (reference sequence). The CDR3 DNA is TGCGCCAGCAGTGCAGGGTCCTCTGGGGCCAACGTCCTGACTTTC. This codes for CASSAGSSGANVLTF.